Below are 19 T cell receptor beta chains sequenced from a single sample in a study of blood T cell repertoires in COVID-19. Sequencing was performed with immunoSEQ multiplex PCR; in TCRdb, only in-frame clones are kept and a portion is missing. The sample carries 55,000 to 90,000 clones, approximately 90% recorded once. Source material: peripheral blood. The receptors were sampled from a human donor in a cohort sampled during active COVID-19.

This chain joins TRBV5-6 and TRBJ2-3; TRBD2 matches at 12 bases. V lost 4 bases to trimming and J lost 0 bases; unmatched junction nucleotides: 3. The germline V gene encodes CDR1 SGHDT and CDR2 YYEEEE. The CDR3 consists of 16 residues. The CDR3 DNA follows: TGTGCCAGCAGCAGCGGGACTAGCGGGAGCACAGATACGCAGTATTTT. It codes for CASSSGTSGSTDTQYF.

This chain links TRBV5-6 with TRBJ1-4; D gene ambiguous. The CDR3 extends over 15 amino acids. CDR1 and CDR2 from the germline V gene are SGHDT and YYEEEE. V gave up 3 bases and J gave up 4 bases, with 13 bases separating them. This CDR3 reads CASSYTPGSNEKLFF. Here the CDR3 DNA reads TGTGCCAGCAGCTATACCCCCGGGAGTAATGAAAAACTGTTTTTT.

This rearrangement joins TRBV2 to TRBJ2-5, with 8 nucleotides matching TRBD2. V was clipped by 6 bases and J by 2 bases; unmatched bases: 5. The CDR3 is 14 amino acids. Germline lookup yields CDR1 SNHLY and CDR2 FYNNEI. CDR3 amino acids: CASRRLALQETQYF. The CDR3 region has the DNA TGTGCCAGCAGGAGACTAGCGTTGCAAGAGACCCAGTACTTC.

The genes are TRBV5-5 and TRBJ1-1; perhaps TRBD1 as D (5 bases). The CDR3 consists of 12 residues. Deletions cut 3 bases from V and 7 bases from J, with 10 bases between. CDR1 and CDR2 (germline): SGHKS, YYEKEE (reference sequence). In DNA form, the CDR3 reads TGTGCCAGCAGCTGGTACGGGGGTGAAGCTTTCTTT. This gives the protein CASSWYGGEAFF.

Comment on this clone: In the same sample, other DNA sequences code for this CDR3. The chain employs TRBV25-1 and TRBJ2-7; weak D call: TRBD2 (5 bases). Trimming stripped 2 bases from V and 3 bases from J, with 5 bases between. Germline V gene sequence: CDR1 MGHDK, CDR2 SYGVNS. This CDR3 is built from 12 residues. The CDR3, as DNA: TGTGCCAGCAGTGAAGGGAGCTACGAGCAGTACTTC. It encodes CASSEGSYEQYF.

The rearrangement joins TRBV6-5 to TRBJ2-6; TRBD1 aligns across 10 bases. Germline loops: CDR1 MNHEY, CDR2 SVGAGI. The CDR3 runs to 15 residues. With V trimmed by 11 bases and J by 8 bases, 12 bases remained unmatched. This chain's CDR3 is CASRPGTGDTNVLTF. The CDR3 region has the DNA TGTGCCTCTAGGCCCGGGACAGGGGACACCAACGTCCTGACTTTC.

This chain joins TRBV4-1 and TRBJ2-1, with D uncertain. The CDR3 sequence is 18 residues long. V lost 4 bases and J lost 0, with 19 bases in between. The germline CDR1 and CDR2 sequences are MGHRA and YSYEKL. The CDR3 DNA is TGCGCCAGCAGCCCAGGATCGATAAGACCGAGCTCCTACAATGAGCAGTTCTTC. It translates to CASSPGSIRPSSYNEQFF.

The chain couples TRBV9 to TRBJ1-1, with 8 bases lining up with TRBD1. This CDR3 region has 14 residues. J lost 1 base, V lost 3 bases, and 2 bases had no gene match. The germline CDR1 and CDR2 sequences are SGDLS and YYNGEE. CDR3: CASSGDRTNTEAFF. CDR3 nucleotides: TGTGCCAGCAGCGGGGACAGGACGAACACTGAAGCTTTCTTT.

The chain carries TRBV6-1 and TRBJ1-5; D is ambiguous. Trimming cost V 2 bases and J 6 bases, with 14 bases left between them. This CDR3 is 15 amino acids long. The V gene's germline CDR1 is MNHNS and CDR2 SASEGT. This chain's CDR3 is CASSEMEGSGQPQHF. In nucleotides, the CDR3 is TGTGCCAGCAGTGAAATGGAAGGTAGCGGTCAGCCCCAGCATTTT.

The CDR3 coding sequence is TGTGCCAGCAGTGCCATACAGGACACGAAGAACACTGAAGCTTTCTTT. It encodes CASSAIQDTKNTEAFF. V gene TRBV6-2 or TRBV6-3 combines with J gene TRBJ1-1; the D gene is possibly TRBD1 (5 bases). V lost 5 bases to trimming and J lost 1 base, with 17 bases between them. The CDR3 runs 16 residues. Germline CDR1 is MNHEY and CDR2 is SVGEGT.

This chain links TRBV7-2 with TRBJ2-1, with 10 bases that match TRBD1. The CDR3 has 14 residues. Germline-derived CDR1 and CDR2 are SGHTA and FQGNSA. Losses at the gene ends were 5 bases for V and 11 bases for J; bases not matched to a gene: 9. This CDR3 is CASSLSGQGTKQFF. CDR3 DNA sequence: TGTGCCAGCAGCCTCTCGGGACAGGGGACCAAGCAGTTCTTC.

The count of this clone is one. The chain has TRBV6-2 or TRBV6-3 and TRBJ1-1; D uncertain. The length of the CDR3 is 13 residues. CDR1 is MNHEY, CDR2 SVGEGT, per germline. Trimming took 2 bases from V and 6 from J, leaving 10 bases between them. For the CDR3, the DNA is TGTGCCAGCAGTTACCCACAAAATCCTGAAGCTTTCTTT. Amino acids: CASSYPQNPEAFF.

V is TRBV29-1 and J is TRBJ2-5; weak D call: TRBD1 (5 bases). V was shortened by 2 bases and J by 5 bases, with 18 bases between the two germline ends. Per the germline V gene, CDR1 is SQVTM and CDR2 is ANQGSEA. CDR3 size: 15 residues. The DNA of the CDR3 is TGCAGCGTTGAACGGCTCCAGGACATAGGGGAGACCCAGTACTTC. Its translation: CSVERLQDIGETQYF.

The chain has TRBV5-6 and TRBJ1-3; D unresolved. Between the trimmed V and J ends, which lost 4 bases and 0 bases, there was a span of 14 bases. Germline-derived CDR1 and CDR2 are SGHDT and YYEEEE. The CDR3 consists of 16 residues. CDR3 DNA sequence: TGTGCCAGCAGCCTGGGAGGGTGGGACTCTGGAAACACCATATATTTT. It is translated as CASSLGGWDSGNTIYF.

V is TRBV3-1 (or the pseudogene TRBV3-2) and J is TRBJ2-7; a possible D gene is TRBD2 (5 bases). Per the germline V gene, CDR1 is LGHDT and CDR2 is YNNKEL (reference sequence). Trimming took off 1 base at V and 3 bases at J, with 13 bases between the two ends. The CDR3 sequence is 15 residues long. This CDR3 is CASSQGAERGYEQYF. DNA for the CDR3: TGTGCCAGCAGCCAAGGGGCAGAACGGGGCTACGAGCAGTACTTC.

The chain links TRBV12-2 to TRBJ2-1; the table's TRBD2 call for D was not verified on the DNA. TRBV12-2 is termed a pseudogene. There are 13 residues in the CDR3. In DNA form, the CDR3 reads TGTGCAAGTCGCCAAACTAGATCCCATGAGCAGTTCTTC. Translation: CASRQTRSHEQFF.

V gene TRBV28 combines with J gene TRBJ1-3, with 7 nucleotides matching TRBD1. The CDR3 has 15 amino acids. CDR1 is MDHEN, CDR2 SYDVKM, per germline. V lost 2 bases, J lost 4 bases, and 5 bases stayed unmatched. This chain's CDR3 is CASSLVTGAGNTIYF. The CDR3 DNA sequence: TGTGCCAGCAGTTTAGTAACAGGGGCCGGAAACACCATATATTTT.

A note on this clone: A junction boundary mismatches the germline segment, possibly from a read error. This chain links TRBV7-7 with TRBJ2-1, with TRBD1 identical over 7 bases. The CDR3 extends over 13 amino acids. Germline CDR1 SSHAT, CDR2 FNYEAQ (reference sequence). In DNA, the CDR3 is TGTGCTAGCAGCTTAGACAGGGACAATGAGCAGTTCTTC. Translation: CASSLDRDNEQFF.

The DNA for the CDR3 is TGTGCCAGCTCACCACCGGCCGGGACTAGCCTCTACAATGAGCAGTTCTTC. It codes for CASSPPAGTSLYNEQFF. This rearrangement joins TRBV18 to TRBJ2-1; 9 bases fit TRBD2. V lost 0 bases to trimming and J lost 3 bases; unmatched junction nucleotides: 6. Per germline, CDR1 KGHSH and CDR2 LQKENI. There are 17 residues in the CDR3.